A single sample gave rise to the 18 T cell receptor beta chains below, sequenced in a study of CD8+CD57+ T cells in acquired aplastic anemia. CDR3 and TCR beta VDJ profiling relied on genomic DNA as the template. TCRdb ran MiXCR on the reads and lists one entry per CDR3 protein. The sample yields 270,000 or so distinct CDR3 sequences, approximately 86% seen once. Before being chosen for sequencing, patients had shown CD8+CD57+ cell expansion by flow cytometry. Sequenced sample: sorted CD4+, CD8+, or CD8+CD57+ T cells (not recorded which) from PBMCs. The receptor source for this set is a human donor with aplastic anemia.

The CDR3 loop is CASSLGRSYTGELQFF. As DNA, the CDR3 is TGTGCCAGTAGCCTAGGGAGGAGTTACACCGGGGAGCTGCAGTTCTTC. The chain links TRBV7-9 to TRBJ2-1; the D gene is possibly TRBD2 (6 bases). V lost 9 bases and J 12 bases, leaving 30 bases between the germline ends. This CDR3 comprises 16 residues. Germline-derived CDR1 and CDR2 are SEHNR and FQNEAQ (reference sequence).

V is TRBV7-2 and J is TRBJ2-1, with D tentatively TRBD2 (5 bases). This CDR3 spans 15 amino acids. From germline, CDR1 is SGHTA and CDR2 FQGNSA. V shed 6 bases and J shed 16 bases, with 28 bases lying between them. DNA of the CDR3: TGTGCCAGCAGTTTGGCAGGCGGCGCCGACTATGACCACTTCTTC. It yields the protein CASSLAGGADYDHFF.

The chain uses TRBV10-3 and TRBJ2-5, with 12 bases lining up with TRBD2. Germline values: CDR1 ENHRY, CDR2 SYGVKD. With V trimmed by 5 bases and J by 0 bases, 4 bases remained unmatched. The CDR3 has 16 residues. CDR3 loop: CAISSGLAGYQETQYF. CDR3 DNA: TGTGCCATCAGTTCAGGACTAGCGGGATACCAAGAGACCCAGTACTTC.

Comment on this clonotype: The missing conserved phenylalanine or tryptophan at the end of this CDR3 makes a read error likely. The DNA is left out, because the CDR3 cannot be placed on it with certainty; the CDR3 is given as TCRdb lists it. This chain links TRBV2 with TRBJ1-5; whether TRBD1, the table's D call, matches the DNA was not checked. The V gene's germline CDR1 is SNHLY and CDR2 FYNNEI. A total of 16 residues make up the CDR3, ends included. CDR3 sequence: CASSSGGDNQNQPQQG.

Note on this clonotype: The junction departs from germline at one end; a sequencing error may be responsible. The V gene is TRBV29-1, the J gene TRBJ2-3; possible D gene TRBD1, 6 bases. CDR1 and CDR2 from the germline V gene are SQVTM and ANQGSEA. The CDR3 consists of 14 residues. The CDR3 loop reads CSVELQGERDAQYF. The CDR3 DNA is TGCAGCGTTGAGCTACAGGGCGAAAGAGACGCGCAGTACTTT.

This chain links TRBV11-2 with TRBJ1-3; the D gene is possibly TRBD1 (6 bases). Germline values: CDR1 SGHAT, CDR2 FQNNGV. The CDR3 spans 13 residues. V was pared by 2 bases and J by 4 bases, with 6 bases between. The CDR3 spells CASSLRGGNTIYF. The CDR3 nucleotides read TGTGCCAGCAGCTTAAGGGGGGGAAACACCATATATTTT.

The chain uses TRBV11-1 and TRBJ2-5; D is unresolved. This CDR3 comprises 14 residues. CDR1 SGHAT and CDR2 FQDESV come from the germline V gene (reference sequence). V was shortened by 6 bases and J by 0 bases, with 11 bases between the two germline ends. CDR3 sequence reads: CASSDGCNQETQYF. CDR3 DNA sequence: TGTGCCAGCAGTGACGGCTGCAACCAAGAGACCCAGTACTTC.

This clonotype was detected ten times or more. The CDR3 DNA reads TGTGCCAGCAGCTCCTCGGGGGGGAGCACAGATACGCAGTATTTT. This translates into CASSSSGGSTDTQYF. The chain has TRBV7-3 and TRBJ2-3; 8 bases map to TRBD2. The CDR3 runs to 15 residues. Trimming removed 4 bases from V and 0 bases from J; junction bases left unmatched: 3. Per the germline V gene, CDR1 is SGHTA and CDR2 is FQGTGA.

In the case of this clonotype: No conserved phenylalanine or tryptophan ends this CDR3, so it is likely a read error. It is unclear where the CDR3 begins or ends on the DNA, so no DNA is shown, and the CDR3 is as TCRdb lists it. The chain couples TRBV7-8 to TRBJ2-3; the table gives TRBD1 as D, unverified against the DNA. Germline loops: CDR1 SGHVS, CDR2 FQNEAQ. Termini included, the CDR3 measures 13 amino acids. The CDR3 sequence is CASRFGPDGTEFS.

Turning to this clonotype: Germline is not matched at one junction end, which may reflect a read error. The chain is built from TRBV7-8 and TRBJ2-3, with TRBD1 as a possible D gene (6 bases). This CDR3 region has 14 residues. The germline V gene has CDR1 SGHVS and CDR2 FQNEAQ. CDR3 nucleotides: TGTGCCAGCAGCTTTGATGGAGACGGGACAACCCTTTCTTTT. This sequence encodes CASSFDGDGTTLSF.

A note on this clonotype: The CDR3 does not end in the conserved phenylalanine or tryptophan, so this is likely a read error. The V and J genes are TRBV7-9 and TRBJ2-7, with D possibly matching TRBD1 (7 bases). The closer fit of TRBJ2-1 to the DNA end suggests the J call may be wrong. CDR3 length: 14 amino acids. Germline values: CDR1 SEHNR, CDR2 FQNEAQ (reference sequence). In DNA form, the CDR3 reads TGTGCCAGCAGCTCCTCAGGGGGAGGTAAGCAGCAGTTCTCC. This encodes CASSSSGGGKQQFS.

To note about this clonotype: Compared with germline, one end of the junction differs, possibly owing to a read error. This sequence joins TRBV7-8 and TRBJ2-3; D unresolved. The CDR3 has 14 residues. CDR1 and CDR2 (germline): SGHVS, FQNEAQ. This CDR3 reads CASSLEPGRATLYF. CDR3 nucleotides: TGTGCCAGCAGCTTAGAGCCAGGCCGCGCAACGCTGTATTTT.

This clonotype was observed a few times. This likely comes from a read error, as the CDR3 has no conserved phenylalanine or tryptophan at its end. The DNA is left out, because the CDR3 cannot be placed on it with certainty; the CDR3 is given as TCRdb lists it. The CDR3 spells CASSPAGTGRYEQ. The gene calls are TRBV7-9 and TRBJ2-3; no check of the table's D call, TRBD1, against the DNA was made. Per the germline V gene, CDR1 is SEHNR and CDR2 is FQNEAQ (reference sequence). Termini included, the CDR3 measures 13 amino acids.

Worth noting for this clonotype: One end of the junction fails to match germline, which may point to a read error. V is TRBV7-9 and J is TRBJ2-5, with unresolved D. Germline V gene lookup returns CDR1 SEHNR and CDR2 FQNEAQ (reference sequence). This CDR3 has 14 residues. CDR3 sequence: CATSRGNEQETQYF. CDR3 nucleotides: TGTGCCACCAGCAGAGGCAATGAGCAAGAGACTCAGTACTTC.

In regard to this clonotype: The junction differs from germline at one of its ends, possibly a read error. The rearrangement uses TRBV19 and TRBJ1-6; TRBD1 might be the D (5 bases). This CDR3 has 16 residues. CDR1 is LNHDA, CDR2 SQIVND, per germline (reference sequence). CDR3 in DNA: TGTGCCAGTAGCGCCGACAGCGGCTCCTATAATGAACCCCTCCTCTTT. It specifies CASSADSGSYNEPLLF.

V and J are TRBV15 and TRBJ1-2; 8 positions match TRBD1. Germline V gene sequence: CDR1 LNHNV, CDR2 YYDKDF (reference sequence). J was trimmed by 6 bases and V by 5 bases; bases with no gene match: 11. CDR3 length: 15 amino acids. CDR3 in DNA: TGTGCCACCAGCGGCCCAGGGGGCGCCTACGATGGCTACACCTTC. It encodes CATSGPGGAYDGYTF.

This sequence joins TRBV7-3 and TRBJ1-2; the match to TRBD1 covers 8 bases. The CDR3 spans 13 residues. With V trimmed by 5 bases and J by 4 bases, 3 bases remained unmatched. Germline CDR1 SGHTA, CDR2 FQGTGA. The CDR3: CASSLQGAYGYTF. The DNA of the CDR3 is TGTGCCAGCAGCCTCCAGGGGGCCTATGGCTACACCTTC.

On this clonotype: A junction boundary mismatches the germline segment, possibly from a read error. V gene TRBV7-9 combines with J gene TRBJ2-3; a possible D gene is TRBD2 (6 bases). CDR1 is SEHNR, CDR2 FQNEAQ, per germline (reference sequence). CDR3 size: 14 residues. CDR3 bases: TGTGCCAGCAGCTTTGCGGGAAGTGCCGATACGCCGTATTTT. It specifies CASSFAGSADTPYF.